The 10 T cell receptor beta chains listed next were all sequenced from one sample in a study of post-analysis software for immune sequencing data. Included in the TCR beta cDNA libraries were unique molecular identifiers. From the PCR reads, TCRdb called clonotypes with MiXCR, one entry per CDR3 protein. The sample yields 550,000 to 700,000 distinct CDR3 sequences, about 40% seen once. Study outcomes and limitations: Four or five TRBV segments, TRBV5-6, TRBV5-1 and TRBV20-1 among them, were found more frequent in patients than controls.

No antigens are known for them. The sequenced sample consisted of blood. The source is a girl between 5 and 17 years old with multiple sclerosis.

The chain is built from TRBV12-3 or TRBV12-4 and TRBJ1-4; D unresolved. Trimming took 2 bases from V and 6 from J, leaving 16 bases between them. The CDR3 has 16 amino acids. DNA of the CDR3: TGTGCCAGCAGTTTACAGGTTTGGGGTAATGATGAAAAACTGTTTTTT. The encoded protein is CASSLQVWGNDEKLFF.

The chain has TRBV7-2 and TRBJ1-6, with TRBD1 matching over 10 bases. The CDR3 has 16 amino acids. CDR1 SGHTA and CDR2 FQGNSA come from the germline V gene. J was trimmed by 14 bases and V by 3 bases; bases with no gene match: 13. This CDR3 is CASSLRGRDRGATLHF. CDR3 coding DNA: TGTGCCAGCAGCTTGAGGGGTCGGGACAGGGGAGCGACCCTCCACTTT.

This clonotype has a handful of counts. V is TRBV11-3 and J is TRBJ2-6, with 13 bases lining up with TRBD2. Germline V gene data show CDR1 as SGHNT and CDR2 as YENEEA. The CDR3 spans 19 residues. V lost 1 base, J lost 0 bases, and 3 bases stayed unmatched. The CDR3: CASSLGGLAGISGANVLTF. The CDR3 DNA follows: TGTGCCAGCAGCTTAGGGGGACTAGCGGGGATCTCTGGGGCCAACGTCCTGACTTTC.

The chain uses TRBV7-8 and TRBJ2-5; 7 nucleotides match TRBD1. Germline CDR1 is SGHVS and CDR2 is FQNEAQ. The ends lost 6 bases at V and 3 bases at J; junction bases unmatched: 13. This CDR3 region has 16 residues. DNA for the CDR3: TGTGCCAGCAGGTTAAGCCGCCCAGGGGGAAAAGAGACCCAGTACTTC. Translating it yields CASRLSRPGGKETQYF.

The V call is TRBV7-8, the J call TRBJ1-1; 7 nucleotides agree with TRBD1. From germline, CDR1 is SGHVS and CDR2 FQNEAQ. The ends lost 5 bases at V and 3 bases at J; junction bases unmatched: 9. The CDR3 covers 15 residues. The chain's CDR3 is CASSIGQATYTEAFF. The CDR3 coding sequence is TGTGCCAGCAGCATAGGACAGGCCACCTACACTGAAGCTTTCTTT.

J is TRBJ1-1 and V is TRBV6-5; maybe TRBD1 (5 bases). V lost 1 base, J lost 2 bases, and 5 bases lay in between. CDR1 is MNHEY, CDR2 SVGAGI, per germline. The CDR3 totals 13 residues. The DNA of the CDR3 is TGTGCCAGCAGTTACTGGGACAACACTGAAGCTTTCTTT. It encodes CASSYWDNTEAFF.

The chain combines TRBV13 with TRBJ2-5; no clear D. Between the trimmed V and J ends, which lost 4 bases and 7 bases, there was a span of 7 bases. There are 11 residues in the CDR3. Germline CDR1 reads PRHDT; CDR2 reads FYEKMQ (reference sequence). CDR3 DNA sequence: TGTGCCAGCAGCTCCGCAGGGACCCAGTACTTC. Amino acid sequence: CASSSAGTQYF.

This chain uses TRBV25-1 with TRBJ2-1; no clear D. The germline V and J ends were trimmed by 3 bases and 9 bases, with 18 bases remaining between them. CDR1 is MGHDK, CDR2 SYGVNS, per germline. The CDR3 runs to 15 residues. CDR3 region: CASSDAPPSPVEQFF. The CDR3, as DNA: TGTGCCAGCAGTGATGCTCCACCCAGCCCGGTTGAGCAGTTCTTC. Full variable domain (outside the CDR3, taken from reference TRBV25-1 and TRBJ2-1): EADIYQTPRYLVIGTGKKITLECSQTMGHDKMYWYQQDPGMELHLIHYSYGVNSTEKGDLSSESTVSRIRTEHFPLTLESARPSHTSQYLCASSDAPPSPVEQFFGPGTRLTVL.

The chain recombines TRBV6-1 with TRBJ2-3; no clear D gene. The CDR3 has 14 residues. The V gene lost 6 bases and the J gene lost 4 bases, with 14 bases spanning the gap. Looked up from germline, CDR1 is MNHNS and CDR2 is SASEGT. Written as DNA, the CDR3 is TGTGCCAGCAGAATTCTTGGCCCTCCAGATACGCAGTATTTT. Its protein is CASRILGPPDTQYF.

The rearrangement links TRBV20-1 to TRBJ1-4; 7 bases map to TRBD1. Germline CDR1 DFQATT, CDR2 SNEGSKA (reference sequence). The CDR3 extends over 17 amino acids. J lost 4 bases, V lost 6 bases, and 17 bases had no gene match. CDR3 sequence: CSAQPGTDPDFNEKLFF. The DNA of the CDR3 is TGCAGTGCACAACCCGGGACAGACCCCGACTTTAATGAAAAACTGTTTTTT.